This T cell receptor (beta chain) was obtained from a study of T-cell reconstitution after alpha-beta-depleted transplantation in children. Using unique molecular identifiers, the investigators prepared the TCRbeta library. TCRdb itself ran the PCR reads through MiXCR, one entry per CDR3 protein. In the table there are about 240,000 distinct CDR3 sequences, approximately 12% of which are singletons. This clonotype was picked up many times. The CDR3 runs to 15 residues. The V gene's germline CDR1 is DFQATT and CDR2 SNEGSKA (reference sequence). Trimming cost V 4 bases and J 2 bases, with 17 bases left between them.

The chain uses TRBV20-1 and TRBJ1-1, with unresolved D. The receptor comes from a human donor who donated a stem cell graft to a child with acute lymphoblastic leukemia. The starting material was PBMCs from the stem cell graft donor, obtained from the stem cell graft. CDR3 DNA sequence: TGCAGTGCTACCTCACCCTCGGAGGTTAACACTGAAGCTTTCTTT. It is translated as CSATSPSEVNTEAFF.